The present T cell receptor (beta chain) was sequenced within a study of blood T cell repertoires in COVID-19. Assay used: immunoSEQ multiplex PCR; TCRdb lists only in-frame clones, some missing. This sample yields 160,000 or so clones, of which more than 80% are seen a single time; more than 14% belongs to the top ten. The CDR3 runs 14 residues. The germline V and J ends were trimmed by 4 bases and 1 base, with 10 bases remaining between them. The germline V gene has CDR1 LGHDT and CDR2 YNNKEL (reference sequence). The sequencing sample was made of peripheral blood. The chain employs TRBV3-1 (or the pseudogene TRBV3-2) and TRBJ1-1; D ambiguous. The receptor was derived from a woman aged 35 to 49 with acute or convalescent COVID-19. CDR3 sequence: CASSPRTTNTEAFF. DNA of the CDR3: TGTGCCAGCAGCCCTAGAACAACGAACACTGAAGCTTTCTTT.